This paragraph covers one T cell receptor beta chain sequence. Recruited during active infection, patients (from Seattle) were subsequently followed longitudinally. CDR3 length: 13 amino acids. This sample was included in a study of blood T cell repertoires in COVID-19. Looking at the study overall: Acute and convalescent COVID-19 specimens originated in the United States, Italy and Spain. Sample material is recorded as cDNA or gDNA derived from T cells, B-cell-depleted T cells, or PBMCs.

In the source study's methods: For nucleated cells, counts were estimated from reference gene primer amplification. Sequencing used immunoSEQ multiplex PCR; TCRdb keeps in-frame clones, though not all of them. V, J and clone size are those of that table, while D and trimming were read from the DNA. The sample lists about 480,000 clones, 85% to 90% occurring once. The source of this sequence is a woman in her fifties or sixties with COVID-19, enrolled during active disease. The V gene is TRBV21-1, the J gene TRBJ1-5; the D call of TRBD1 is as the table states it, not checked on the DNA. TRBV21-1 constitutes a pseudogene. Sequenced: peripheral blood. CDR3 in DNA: TGTGCCACAGTGGTCAGGGGGCATCAGCCCCAGCATTTT. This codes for CATVVRGHQPQHF.